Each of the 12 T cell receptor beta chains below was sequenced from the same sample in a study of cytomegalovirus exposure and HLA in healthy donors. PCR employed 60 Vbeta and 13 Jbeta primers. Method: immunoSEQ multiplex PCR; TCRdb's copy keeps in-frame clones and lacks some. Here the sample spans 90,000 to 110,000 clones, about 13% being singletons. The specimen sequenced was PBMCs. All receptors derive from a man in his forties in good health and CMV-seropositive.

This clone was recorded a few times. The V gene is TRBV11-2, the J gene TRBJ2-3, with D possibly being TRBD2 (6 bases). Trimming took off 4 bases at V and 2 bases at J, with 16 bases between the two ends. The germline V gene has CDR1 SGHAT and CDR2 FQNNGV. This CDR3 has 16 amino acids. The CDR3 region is CASSSPGRGTTDTQYF. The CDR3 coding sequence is TGTGCCAGCAGCTCCCCAGGCCGGGGGACCACAGATACGCAGTATTTT.

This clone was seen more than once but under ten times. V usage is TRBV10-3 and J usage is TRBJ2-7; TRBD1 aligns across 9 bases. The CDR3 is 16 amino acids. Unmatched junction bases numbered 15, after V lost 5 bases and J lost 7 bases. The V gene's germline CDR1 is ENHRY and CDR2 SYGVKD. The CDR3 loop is CAISSRDREGTGEQYF. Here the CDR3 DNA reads TGTGCCATCAGTTCCCGGGACAGGGAAGGGACGGGGGAGCAGTACTTC.

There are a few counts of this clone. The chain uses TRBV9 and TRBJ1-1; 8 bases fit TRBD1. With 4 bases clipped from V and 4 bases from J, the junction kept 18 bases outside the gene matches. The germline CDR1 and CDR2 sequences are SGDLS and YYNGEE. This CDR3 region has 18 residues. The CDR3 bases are TGTGCCAGCAGCCAGAAAGGGGCAGGGGGCTCTTGGGGCACTGAAGCTTTCTTT. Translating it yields CASSQKGAGGSWGTEAFF.

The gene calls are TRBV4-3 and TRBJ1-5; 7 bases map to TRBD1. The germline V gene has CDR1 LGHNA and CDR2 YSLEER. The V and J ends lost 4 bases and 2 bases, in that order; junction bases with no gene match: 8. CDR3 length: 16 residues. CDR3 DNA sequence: TGCGCCAGCAGCCCCCCGTGTGGACAGGGCAATCAGCCCCAGCATTTT. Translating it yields CASSPPCGQGNQPQHF.

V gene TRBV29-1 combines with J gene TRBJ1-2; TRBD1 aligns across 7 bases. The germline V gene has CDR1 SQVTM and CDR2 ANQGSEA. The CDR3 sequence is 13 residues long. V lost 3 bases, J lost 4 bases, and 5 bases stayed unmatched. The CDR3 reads CSVDRDRPYGYTF. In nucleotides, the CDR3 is TGCAGCGTTGATCGGGACAGACCCTATGGCTACACCTTC.

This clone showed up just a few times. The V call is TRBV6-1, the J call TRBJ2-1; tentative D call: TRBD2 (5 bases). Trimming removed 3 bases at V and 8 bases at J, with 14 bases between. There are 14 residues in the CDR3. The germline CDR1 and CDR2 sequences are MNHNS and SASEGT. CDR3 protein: CASSDPLGPDEQFF. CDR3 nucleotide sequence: TGTGCCAGCAGTGACCCACTAGGACCGGATGAGCAGTTCTTC.

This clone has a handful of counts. The CDR3 here is CASSLGVGQGREQYF. DNA of the CDR3: TGTGCCAGCAGCTTAGGGGTCGGACAGGGTCGAGAGCAGTACTTC. The gene calls are TRBV7-2 and TRBJ2-7; TRBD1 matches 8 bases. The V segment lost 1 base and the J segment 7 bases; nucleotides outside the gene matches: 9. Germline-derived CDR1 and CDR2 are SGHTA and FQGNSA. This CDR3 has 15 amino acids.

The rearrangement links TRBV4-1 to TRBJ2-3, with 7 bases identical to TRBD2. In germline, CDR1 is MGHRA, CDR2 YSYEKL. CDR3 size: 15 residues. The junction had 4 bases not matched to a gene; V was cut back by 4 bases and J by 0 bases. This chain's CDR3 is CASSLRSGSTDTQYF. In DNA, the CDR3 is TGCGCCAGCAGCCTTCGTAGCGGGAGCACAGATACGCAGTATTTT.

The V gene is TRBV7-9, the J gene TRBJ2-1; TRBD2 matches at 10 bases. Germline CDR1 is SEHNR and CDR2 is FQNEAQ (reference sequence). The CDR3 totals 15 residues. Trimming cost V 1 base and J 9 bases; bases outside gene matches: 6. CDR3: CASSLGASGSSEQFF. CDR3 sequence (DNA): TGTGCCAGCAGCTTAGGGGCTAGCGGGAGCAGTGAGCAGTTCTTC.

The chain's CDR3 is CASGEHRGNQPQHF. For the CDR3, the DNA is TGTGCCAGCGGGGAGCATAGGGGCAATCAGCCCCAGCATTTT. The J gene is TRBJ1-5, the V gene TRBV28; D is ambiguous. With 8 bases removed from V and 2 bases from J, the gap between germline ends came to 13 bases. CDR1 is MDHEN and CDR2 is SYDVKM in the germline V gene. This CDR3 spans 14 amino acids.

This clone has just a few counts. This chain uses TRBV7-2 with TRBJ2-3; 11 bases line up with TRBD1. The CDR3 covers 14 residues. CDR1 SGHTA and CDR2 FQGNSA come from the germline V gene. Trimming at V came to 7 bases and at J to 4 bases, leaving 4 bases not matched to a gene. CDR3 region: CASTLGQGADTQYF. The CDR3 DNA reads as TGTGCCAGCACCCTGGGACAGGGGGCAGATACGCAGTATTTT.

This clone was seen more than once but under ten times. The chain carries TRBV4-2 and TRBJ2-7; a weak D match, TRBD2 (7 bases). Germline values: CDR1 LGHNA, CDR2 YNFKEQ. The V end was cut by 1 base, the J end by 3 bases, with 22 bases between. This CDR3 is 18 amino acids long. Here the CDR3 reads CASSQALRGGASYYEQYF. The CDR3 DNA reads TGTGCCAGCAGCCAAGCCCTCCGTGGGGGGGCTTCGTACTACGAGCAGTACTTC.